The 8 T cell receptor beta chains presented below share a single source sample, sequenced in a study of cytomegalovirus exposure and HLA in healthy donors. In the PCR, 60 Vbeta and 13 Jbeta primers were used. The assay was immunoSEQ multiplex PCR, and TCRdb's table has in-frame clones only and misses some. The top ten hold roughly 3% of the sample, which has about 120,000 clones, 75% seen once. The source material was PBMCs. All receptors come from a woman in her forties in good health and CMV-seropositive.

CDR3 bases: TGCAGCGGCGCACAGGGGAAGGATCAGCCCCAGCATTTT. Amino acids: CSGAQGKDQPQHF. This sequence joins TRBV29-1 and TRBJ1-5, with 7 bases lining up with TRBD1. V shed 7 bases and J 5 bases; nucleotides not matched to a gene: 8. Germline lookup yields CDR1 SQVTM and CDR2 ANQGSEA. The length of the CDR3 is 13 residues.

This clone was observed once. The chain's CDR3 is CAWSISAGGGRNYGYTF. The CDR3 DNA sequence: TGTGCCTGGAGTATAAGTGCAGGGGGCGGGCGGAACTATGGCTACACCTTC. This chain uses TRBV30 with TRBJ1-2, with 8 bases matching TRBD1. The germline gives CDR1 GTSNPN, CDR2 SVGIG (reference sequence). The CDR3 covers 17 residues. J gave up 2 bases and V 2 bases, and 13 bases lay outside the gene matches.

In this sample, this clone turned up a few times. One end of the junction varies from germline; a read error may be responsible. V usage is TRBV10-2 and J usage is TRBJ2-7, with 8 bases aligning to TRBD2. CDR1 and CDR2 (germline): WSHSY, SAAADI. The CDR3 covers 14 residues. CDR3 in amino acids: CASSPGGPSYEQYF. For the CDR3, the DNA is TGCGCCAGCTCACCGGGAGGGCCCTCCTATGAGCAGTACTTC.

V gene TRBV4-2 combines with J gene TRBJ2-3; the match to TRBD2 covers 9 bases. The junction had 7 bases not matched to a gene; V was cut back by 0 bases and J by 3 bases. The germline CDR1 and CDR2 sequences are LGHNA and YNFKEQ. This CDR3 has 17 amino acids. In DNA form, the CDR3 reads TGTGCCAGCAGCCAAGATGGGCTAGCGGGAACAACAGATACGCAGTATTTT. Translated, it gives CASSQDGLAGTTDTQYF.

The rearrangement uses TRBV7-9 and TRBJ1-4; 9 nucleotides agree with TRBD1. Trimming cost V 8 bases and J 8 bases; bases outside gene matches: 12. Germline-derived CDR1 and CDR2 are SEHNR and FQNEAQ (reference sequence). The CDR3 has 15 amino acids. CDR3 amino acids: CASGTLGTGREKLFF. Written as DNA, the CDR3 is TGTGCCAGCGGGACTCTAGGGACAGGGCGGGAAAAACTGTTTTTT.

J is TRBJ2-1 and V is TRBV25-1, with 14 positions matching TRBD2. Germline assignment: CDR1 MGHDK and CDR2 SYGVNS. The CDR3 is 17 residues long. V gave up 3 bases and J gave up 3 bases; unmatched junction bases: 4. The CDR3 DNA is TGTGCCAGCAGTGACGGGACTAGCGGGAGCTACTACAATGAGCAGTTCTTC. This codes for CASSDGTSGSYYNEQFF.

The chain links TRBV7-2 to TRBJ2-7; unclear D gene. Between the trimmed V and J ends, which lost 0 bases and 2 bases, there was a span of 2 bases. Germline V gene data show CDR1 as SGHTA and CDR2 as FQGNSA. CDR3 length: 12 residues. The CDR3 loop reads CASSLATYEQYF. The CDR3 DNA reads TGTGCCAGCAGCTTAGCCACCTACGAGCAGTACTTC. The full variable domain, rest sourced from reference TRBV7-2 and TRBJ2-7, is GAGVSQSPSNKVTEKGKDVELRCDPISGHTALYWYRQSLGQGLEFLIYFQGNSAPDKSGLPSDRFSAERTGGSVSTLTIQRTQQEDSAVYLCASSLATYEQYFGPGTRLTVT.

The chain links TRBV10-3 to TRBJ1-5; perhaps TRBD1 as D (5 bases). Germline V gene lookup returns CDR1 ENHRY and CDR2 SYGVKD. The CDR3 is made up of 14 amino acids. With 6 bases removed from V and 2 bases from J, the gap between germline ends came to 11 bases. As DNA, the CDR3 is TGTGCCATCAGCGTGGACATCGGCAATCAGCCCCAGCATTTT. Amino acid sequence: CAISVDIGNQPQHF.